A selection of T cell receptor beta chains follows, all from one sample in a study of early T cells in non-severe SARS-CoV-2 infection. TCRdb re-derived calls from the 5' RACE reads in MiXCR, one entry per CDR3 protein. Here the sample spans about 64,000 distinct CDR3 sequences, around 12% being singletons. The sample was whole blood, taken at baseline. The source of these receptors is an adult who was a healthcare worker with PCR-confirmed SARS-CoV-2 infection or an uninfected control (not recorded which). The CDR3 runs from the conserved cysteine through the conserved F or W. D genes are given only for firm matches. Rows give clone size only sometimes, using once, few, many, or a class for an expanded clone.

d_gene	abundance	v_gene	j_gene	CDR3nt	CDR3aa
.	.	TRBV10-3	TRBJ1-4	TGTGCCACGGCCCGGGACCCGATTGAAAAACTGTTTTTT	CATARDPIEKLFF
TRBD1	.	TRBV6-2/TRBV6-3	TRBJ1-6	TGTGCCAGCAGCCATGGACAGGCCCGGCGTAATTCACCCCTCCACTTT	CASSHGQARRNSPLHF
.	many	TRBV7-9	TRBJ2-5	TGTGCCAGCAGCTTAGATATTAAAGAGACCCAGTACTTC	CASSLDIKETQYF
.	few	TRBV11-2	TRBJ2-2	TGTGCCAGCAGCTTAGACCCCGTCGCCGGGGAGCTGTTTTTT	CASSLDPVAGELFF
TRBD1	.	TRBV11-2	TRBJ1-2	TGTGCCAGCAGCGCGGGACAGGGGGACTATGGCTACACCTTC	CASSAGQGDYGYTF
.	many	TRBV20-1	TRBJ1-2	TGCAGTGCTAGAGATCGGGGCCTCTCGGGCTACACCTTC	CSARDRGLSGYTF
.	.	TRBV20-1	TRBJ2-2	TGCAGTGCTAGAGACCCTACAAAGAACACCGGGGAGCTGTTTTTT	CSARDPTKNTGELFF
TRBD1	many	TRBV27	TRBJ2-7	TGTGCCAGCCGGACAGGGGGCATCAGGGAGCAGTACTTC	CASRTGGIREQYF
TRBD2	.	TRBV7-9	TRBJ2-1	TGTGCCAGCAGCTTAGGGGGACTAACGTACAATGAGCAGTTCTTC	CASSLGGLTYNEQFF
TRBD1	.	TRBV25-1	TRBJ1-4	TGTGCCAGCAGCCCCTCAGGGGGCGCGGGTGAAAAACTGTTTTTT	CASSPSGGAGEKLFF
.	.	TRBV20-1	TRBJ1-1	TGCAGTGCTAGAGATTTGAGACTGACGAACACTGAAGCTTTCTTT	CSARDLRLTNTEAFF
.	.	TRBV29-1	TRBJ2-2	TGCAGCGTTCAAGGCGGGGTGCGCACCGGGGAGCTGTTTTTT	CSVQGGVRTGELFF
.	.	TRBV11-2	TRBJ2-1	TGTGCCAGCAGCTTACGAGCGGATAGCTCCTACAATGAGCAGTTCTTC	CASSLRADSSYNEQFF
.	few	TRBV29-1	TRBJ1-6	TGCAGCGCTGCCATAGAGGGAAGTTCCGATTCACCCCTCCACTTT	CSAAIEGSSDSPLHF
.	many	TRBV7-2	TRBJ1-1	TGTGCCAGCAGCTTAGTAGCGAACACTGAAGCTTTCTTT	CASSLVANTEAFF
TRBD1	.	TRBV19	TRBJ2-7	TGTGCCAGTAGCGGACAGGGGCAGACCTACGAGCAGTACTTC	CASSGQGQTYEQYF
.	few	TRBV5-1	TRBJ2-7	TGCGCCAGCAGCATGGGACGGACCCCCGAGCAGTACTTC	CASSMGRTPEQYF